This TCR beta chain was sequenced in a study of CD8 T cells in ankylosing spondylitis. Trimming took 1 base from V and 5 from J, leaving 9 bases between them. The CDR3 is 14 amino acids. General study findings and limits: Reactive arthritis synovial fluid and blood previously showed some of these motif variants. From matched ankylosing spondylitis synovial fluid, disease-linked clones were reportedly recovered at significantly enriched levels. Seemingly distinctive of ankylosing spondylitis blood was a TCR beta motif formed by eight highly homologous variants.

Notes on this clonotype: What it recognizes is unknown.

It was by quantitative 5'-RACE with molecular barcodes that TCR beta libraries were made. TCRdb re-analysed the 5' RACE reads in MiXCR, keeping a single row per CDR3 protein. Seen here are under 450,000 distinct CDR3 sequences, roughly 20% observed once, and the top ten hold around 13%. This TCR derives from a male donor with ankylosing spondylitis or in good health (not recorded which). The material sequenced was blood, either unsorted or a sorted T cell fraction (not recorded which). This chain links TRBV12-3 or TRBV12-4 with TRBJ2-1; D unclear. DNA for the CDR3: TGTGCCAGCAGTTTAGTCCCGAAGGACAATGAGCAGTTCTTC. It yields the protein CASSLVPKDNEQFF.